A single sample gave rise to the 8 T cell receptor beta chains below, sequenced in a study of T cells in localized non-small cell lung cancer. The table came from immunoSEQ multiplex PCR; TCRdb's copy has only in-frame clones and leaves some out. The sample shows about 21,000 clones, around 91% of them seen only once. The material was peripheral blood, obtained before any cancer treatment. Receptors were obtained from a man aged 35 to 70 with stage I lung adenocarcinoma.

V gene TRBV25-1 combines with J gene TRBJ2-5; 7 bases align to TRBD1. The end of the DNA fits TRBJ2-7 better, so the J call may be wrong. The CDR3 sequence is 13 residues long. The germline gives CDR1 MGHDK, CDR2 SYGVNS. This CDR3 reads CASRRQGSYEQYF. For the CDR3, the DNA is TGTGCCAGCAGGAGACAGGGCTCCTACGAGCAGTACTTC.

The rearrangement joins TRBV6-5 to TRBJ2-3; 7 positions agree with TRBD1. The CDR3 sequence is 14 residues long. Unmatched junction bases numbered 1, after V lost 4 bases and J lost 0 bases. Germline V gene lookup returns CDR1 MNHEY and CDR2 SVGAGI. For the CDR3, the DNA is TGTGCCAGCAGTTTACAGGGGAGCACAGATACGCAGTATTTT. Translated: CASSLQGSTDTQYF.

This clone was seen a handful of times. The CDR3 loop is CAISGPRDRVSHGYTF. In DNA form, the CDR3 reads TGTGCCATCAGTGGCCCCCGGGACAGGGTATCCCATGGCTACACCTTC. The chain combines TRBV10-3 with TRBJ1-2; TRBD1 agrees at 9 bases. The V gene's germline CDR1 is ENHRY and CDR2 SYGVKD. The CDR3 is 16 amino acids. Losses at the gene ends were 4 bases for V and 6 bases for J; bases not matched to a gene: 12.

This clone occurred a few times. DNA of the CDR3: TGTGCCAGCAGCGTAACAGGGAGCGGGAGGCAAAACACAGATACGCAGTATTTT. Translation: CASSVTGSGRQNTDTQYF. The J gene is TRBJ2-3, the V gene TRBV2, with 9 nucleotides matching TRBD2. Germline V gene data show CDR1 as SNHLY and CDR2 as FYNNEI. J lost 2 bases, V lost 6 bases, and 15 bases had no gene match. The CDR3 totals 18 residues.

This sequence joins TRBV5-6 and TRBJ2-6; weak D call: TRBD2 (6 bases). Trimming removed 4 bases from V and 2 bases from J, with 10 bases in between. The CDR3 loop spans 15 amino acids. Germline V gives CDR1 SGHDT, CDR2 YYEEEE. The CDR3, as DNA: TGTGCCAGCAGCCCGGAGGGCACTGGGGCCAACGTCCTGACTTTC. Amino acids: CASSPEGTGANVLTF.

The chain carries TRBV5-5 and TRBJ1-2; D might be TRBD1 (6 bases). Germline values: CDR1 SGHKS, CDR2 YYEKEE (reference sequence). V dropped 4 bases and J dropped 4 bases, with 20 bases sitting between them. The CDR3 covers 16 residues. CDR3 sequence: CASSTTDRSTFYGYTF. CDR3 DNA sequence: TGTGCCAGCAGCACGACAGACAGGTCCACTTTCTATGGCTACACCTTC. The whole variable domain, filled in from reference TRBV5-5 and TRBJ1-2, reads DAGVTQSPTHLIKTRGQQVTLRCSPISGHKSVSWYQQVLGQGPQFIFQYYEKEERGRGNFPDRFSARQFPNYSSELNVNALLLGDSALYLCASSTTDRSTFYGYTFGSGTRLTVV.

The chain joins TRBV7-8 to TRBJ2-2, with D maybe TRBD2 (6 bases). This CDR3 is built from 16 residues. V was trimmed by 6 bases and J by 4 bases, leaving 18 bases between them. Germline lookup yields CDR1 SGHVS and CDR2 FQNEAQ. The CDR3 protein is CASRYRLGPRTGELFF. CDR3 DNA sequence: TGTGCCAGCAGATACCGACTAGGGCCTCGCACCGGGGAGCTGTTTTTT.

J is TRBJ2-3 and V is TRBV30; D is possibly TRBD2 (6 bases). Germline values: CDR1 GTSNPN, CDR2 SVGIG (reference sequence). The CDR3 extends over 14 amino acids. With 0 bases removed from V and 4 bases from J, the gap between germline ends came to 11 bases. The CDR3, as DNA: TGTGCCTGGAGTGTAGGAGCTAGCGCAGATACGCAGTATTTT. Translating it yields CAWSVGASADTQYF.